This is a list of T cell receptor beta chains from one sample in a study of graft-versus-host responses after intestinal transplantation. TCRdb's table, derived via immunoSEQ multiplex PCR, lists solely in-frame clones and lacks some. This repertoire shows tens of thousands of clones, roughly nine tenths found once; its top ten account for 2.3%. Here the sequenced sample was PBMCs, taken 300 to 320 days after intestinal transplant. These receptor sequences come from a human patient who received an intestinal transplant, so some T cells may come from the graft donor. The CDR3 runs from the conserved cysteine through the conserved F or W. D genes are given only for firm matches. Only some rows state a clone size, as once, few, many or a class for expanded clones.

TRBV28,-,TRBJ1-1,TRBD1,TGTGCCAGCGCCTACAGGGGAAACACTGAAGCTTTCTTT,CASAYRGNTEAFF
TRBV29-1,-,TRBJ1-1,-,TGCAGCGGGAAGAGACTGTTGACCACTGAAGCTTTCTTT,CSGKRLLTTEAFF
TRBV28,-,TRBJ2-7,-,TGTGCCAGCAGTTTATCTTCGGGTCTTTTAGGCTACGAGCAGTACTTC,CASSLSSGLLGYEQYF
TRBV6-1,-,TRBJ2-7,TRBD1,TGTGCCACAGTCGGACAGGGGAACGAGCAGTACTTC,CATVGQGNEQYF
TRBV2,-,TRBJ1-1,TRBD1,TGTGCCAGCATTACAGGGGTGAACACTGAAGCTTTCTTT,CASITGVNTEAFF
TRBV28,few,TRBJ2-7,TRBD2,TGTGCCAGCAGTTTCCCTGAAGGAGGAGTAGCGGGAGGACCAAGGAACGAGCAGTACTTC,CASSFPEGGVAGGPRNEQYF
TRBV15,-,TRBJ1-5,-,TGTGCCACCAGCAGAGATTCGGATCAGCCCCAGCATTTT,CATSRDSDQPQHF
TRBV2,-,TRBJ1-2,TRBD1,TGTGCCAGCAACGGACAGGGGGCCTATGGCTACACCTTC,CASNGQGAYGYTF
TRBV5-6,-,TRBJ1-5,-,TGTGCCAGTAGCCTTTCAGGGAGGAATCAGCCCCAGCATTTT,CASSLSGRNQPQHF
TRBV6-5,once,TRBJ2-3,-,TGTGCCAGCTCGGCAGGGGTTGGAGCAGATACGCAGTATTTT,CASSAGVGADTQYF
TRBV6-5,-,TRBJ1-1,TRBD1,TGTGCCAGCAGTCGCTACAGGGGTGACACTGAAGCTTTCTTT,CASSRYRGDTEAFF
TRBV11-2,-,TRBJ2-2,-,TGTGCCAGCAGCTTTCCACTAGTTCGGAACACCGGGGAGCTGTTTTTT,CASSFPLVRNTGELFF
TRBV13,once,TRBJ1-2,-,TGTGCCAGCAGCACCCGTCGGGGGGCGTCTTTGGGCTACACCTTC,CASSTRRGASLGYTF
TRBV4-1,-,TRBJ2-5,-,TGCGCCAGCAGCCCCAGTAGTTTGGAAGGGGAGACCCAGTACTTC,CASSPSSLEGETQYF
TRBV9,-,TRBJ2-1,-,TGTGCCAGCAGCGTAGGAGTGGGTGAGCAGTTCTTC,CASSVGVGEQFF
TRBV5-4,-,TRBJ2-5,TRBD2,TGTGCCAGCAGCGGACGAAGACTAGCCAGCCAAGAGACCCAGTACTTC,CASSGRRLASQETQYF
TRBV13,-,TRBJ1-2,-,TGTGCCAGCAGTCTTAGCGGGAGCCAAGAACACTATGGCTACACCTTC,CASSLSGSQEHYGYTF
TRBV13,-,TRBJ1-3,TRBD1,TGTGCCAGCGGCGGGACAGACTCTGGAAACACCATATATTTT,CASGGTDSGNTIYF
TRBV2,-,TRBJ2-4,TRBD2,TGTGCCAGCAGCCTTAGCGGGGGGCCTGGAAACATTCAGTACTTC,CASSLSGGPGNIQYF
TRBV7-2,-,TRBJ2-7,TRBD1,TGTGCCAGCAGCGGGACAGGGGTAATCTACGAGCAGTACTTC,CASSGTGVIYEQYF
TRBV6-5,-,TRBJ1-2,-,TGTGCCAGCAGTTACTCGCTGGGAGGGGGAGGCTACACCTTC,CASSYSLGGGGYTF
TRBV10-1,-,TRBJ1-1,-,TGCGCCAGCAGTGAGACCCGGGACGTCGGGCGGATTGAAGCTTTCTTT,CASSETRDVGRIEAFF
TRBV12-5,-,TRBJ1-1,-,TGTGCTAGTGGTTTCCAACGGGACGGGAGGGCTAACACTGAAGCTTTCTTT,CASGFQRDGRANTEAFF
TRBV4-2,-,TRBJ2-7,TRBD2,TGTGCCAGCAGCCAAGTTGGGGGACTAGCGGGGCCACTCTACGAGCAGTACTTC,CASSQVGGLAGPLYEQYF
TRBV6-1,-,TRBJ2-7,-,TGTGCCAGCAACGGACTACTCTACGAGCAGTACTTC,CASNGLLYEQYF
TRBV18,-,TRBJ2-3,-,TGTGCCAGCTCACCGTCGTCAGATACGCAGTATTTT,CASSPSSDTQYF
TRBV28,-,TRBJ2-7,-,TGTGCCAGCAACGCCGGACAGTTCGGCTCCTACGAGCAGTACTTC,CASNAGQFGSYEQYF
TRBV5-1,-,TRBJ2-1,TRBD2,TGCGCCAGCAGCCTAGGGACTAGCGGATCCTACAATGAGCAGTTCTTC,CASSLGTSGSYNEQFF
TRBV10-3,-,TRBJ1-2,-,TGTGCCACATCGGGGGCAGGATCCCATAACCCCTATGGCTACACCTTC,CATSGAGSHNPYGYTF
TRBV11-2,-,TRBJ2-7,TRBD1,TGTGCCAGCAGCTCCCAAGACAGGGTATTGGACGAGCAGTACTTC,CASSSQDRVLDEQYF
TRBV5-5,-,TRBJ1-6,-,TGTGCCAGCAGCCGAGGGGCGAGCAATTCACCCCTCCACTTT,CASSRGASNSPLHF
TRBV27,few,TRBJ2-7,TRBD1,TGTGCCGGAAAGACAGGGTTTTACGAGCAGTACTTC,CAGKTGFYEQYF
TRBV7-9,-,TRBJ2-7,-,TGTGCCAGCAGCTCTTCTTCGAGGTTCAGCTCCTACGAGCAGTACTTC,CASSSSSRFSSYEQYF
TRBV11-1,-,TRBJ2-7,TRBD1,TGTGCCAGCAGCTTGACGGACAGGGCCCCCTACGAGCAGTACTTC,CASSLTDRAPYEQYF
TRBV6-5,-,TRBJ1-1,-,TGTGCCAGCACAAAGAACACTGAAGCTTTCTTT,CASTKNTEAFF
TRBV11-2,-,TRBJ2-3,TRBD2,TGTGCCAGCAGCCCTCGGACTAGCGGCACAGATACGCAGTATTTT,CASSPRTSGTDTQYF
TRBV21-1,-,TRBJ1-2,-,TGTGCCAGCAGCAAAGGAGGAGTGGATGGCTACACCTTC,CASSKGGVDGYTF
TRBV28,-,TRBJ2-7,TRBD1,TGTGCCAGCAGTTTATGGTTCGTGGGACAGGGCGTCGGGGAGCAGTACTTC,CASSLWFVGQGVGEQYF
TRBV4-1,-,TRBJ1-2,TRBD1,TGCGCCAGCAGGTCAGGGACAGGGTGGGGGGATGGCTACACCTTC,CASRSGTGWGDGYTF
TRBV6-5,-,TRBJ2-7,TRBD1,TGTGCCAGCAGGCCCCGGGACAGCGTTTACGAGCAGTACTTC,CASRPRDSVYEQYF
TRBV7-9,once,TRBJ2-4,-,TGTGCCAGCAGCTTAGTCGGTCAGAACATTCAGTACTTC,CASSLVGQNIQYF
TRBV23-1,-,TRBJ1-2,-,TGCGCCAGCAGTCAATCGAGGGAGGGGAATTCGTATGGCTACACCTTC,CASSQSREGNSYGYTF
TRBV7-6,-,TRBJ2-5,TRBD1,TGTGCCAGCAGCTTGCAAGGTTGGTCGATTCGGGACAGGTCCCCACCTGGTGAGACCCAGTACTTC,CASSLQGWSIRDRSPPGETQYF
TRBV10-2,-,TRBJ2-3,TRBD2,TGCGCCAGCAGTGAGGGACTAGCGGGTGGGGGTACGCAGTATTTT,CASSEGLAGGGTQYF
TRBV5-6,-,TRBJ2-7,TRBD2,TGTGCCAGCAGCTTGGTTGGTGGGGGGGAAGAGCAGTACTTC,CASSLVGGGEEQYF
TRBV5-1,once,TRBJ1-6,TRBD1,TGCGCCAGCAGCTTGGTGGGACAGACCCGCTCCTATAATTCACCCCTCCACTTT,CASSLVGQTRSYNSPLHF
TRBV28,-,TRBJ2-1,TRBD2,TGTGCCACCGGACTAGCTCGTCCCAATGAGCAGTTCTTC,CATGLARPNEQFF
TRBV6-1,-,TRBJ2-7,-,TGTGCCAGCAGTGAAGACGGCTTTTTCTACGAGCAGTACTTC,CASSEDGFFYEQYF